This is a list of T cell receptor beta chains from one sample in a study of shared clonotypes between healthy human individuals. TCRdb's table, derived via immunoSEQ multiplex PCR, lists solely in-frame clones and lacks some. Among approximately 500,000 clones listed, nearly 80% were seen once. The sequencing input was PBMCs. These receptors came from a woman aged 40 to 50 in good health. Some clones in this sample may be carry-over from other donors' samples. CDR3s include the opening cysteine and the closing phenylalanine or tryptophan. The D gene is left open where the match is weak. For some rows the clone size is stated as once, few or many, or as a class when expanded; others skip it.

NA,16,NA,TRBJ1-2,TRBV7-9,CASSLVTFTGNYGYTF,TGTGCCAGCAGCTTAGTCACCTTCACGGGGAACTATGGCTACACCTTC
NA,13,NA,TRBJ2-1,TRBV5-1,CASSLGGDNEQFF,TGCGCCAGCAGCTTGGGCGGCGACAATGAGCAGTTCTTC
NA,15,TRBD1,TRBJ1-2,TRBV28,CASSAPGTDSYGYTF,TGTGCCAGCAGTGCACCCGGGACAGACTCCTATGGCTACACCTTC
NA,14,NA,TRBJ2-2,TRBV30,CAWSGMRVTGELFF,TGTGCCTGGAGTGGGATGCGAGTAACCGGGGAGCTGTTTTTT
NA,14,NA,TRBJ2-2,TRBV19,CASSIAMATGELFF,TGTGCCAGTAGTATTGCTATGGCGACCGGGGAGCTGTTTTTT
NA,13,NA,TRBJ1-1,TRBV27,CASRARAGTEAFF,TGTGCCAGCAGGGCCCGGGCCGGCACTGAAGCTTTCTTT
NA,20,NA,TRBJ2-4,TRBV11-3,CASSLPQGSTPRRAKNIQYF,TGTGCCAGCAGCTTGCCCCAGGGGAGTACTCCGAGGAGAGCCAAAAACATTCAGTACTTC
NA,13,NA,TRBJ2-7,TRBV2,CASRRTQAYEQYF,TGTGCCAGCAGACGGACACAAGCCTACGAGCAGTACTTC
few,16,NA,TRBJ2-5,TRBV19,CASSQSRDEAGETQYF,TGTGCCAGTAGTCAGAGCCGGGACGAGGCGGGAGAGACCCAGTACTTC
NA,16,TRBD2,TRBJ2-1,TRBV2,CASSGEGMASRNEQFF,TGTGCCAGCAGTGGGGAGGGTATGGCTAGCAGGAATGAGCAGTTCTTC
NA,15,TRBD2,TRBJ2-3,TRBV19,CASSSSGSEADTQYF,TGTGCCAGTAGCTCTAGCGGGAGTGAAGCGGATACGCAGTATTTT
NA,13,NA,TRBJ2-1,TRBV15,CATSRDRSPEQFF,TGTGCCACCAGCAGAGATCGATCCCCTGAGCAGTTCTTC
NA,16,TRBD1,TRBJ1-3,TRBV7-6,CASSSSRDRTGNTIYF,TGTGCCAGCAGCTCATCCCGGGACAGAACTGGAAACACCATATATTTT
NA,15,NA,TRBJ1-2,TRBV28,CASSSAVSFNYGYTF,TGTGCCAGCAGTTCCGCAGTCAGTTTTAACTATGGCTACACCTTC
NA,14,TRBD2,TRBJ2-1,TRBV4-3,CASSVGEGLGEQFF,TGCGCCAGCAGCGTAGGGGAGGGGTTGGGTGAGCAGTTCTTC
NA,10,NA,TRBJ1-2,TRBV28,CASSHDDYTF,TGTGCCAGCAGTCACGATGACTACACCTTC
NA,15,TRBD1,TRBJ1-5,TRBV6-1,CASNMDRGGRQPQHF,TGTGCCAGCAATATGGACAGGGGAGGGCGTCAGCCCCAGCATTTT
NA,14,NA,TRBJ1-5,TRBV4-1,CASSQGGAGQPQHF,TGCGCCAGCAGCCAAGGGGGGGCTGGTCAGCCCCAGCATTTT
NA,11,TRBD2,TRBJ2-3,TRBV18,CASSSGLAPGF,TGTGCCAGCTCATCGGGACTAGCGCCAGGTTTT
NA,16,TRBD2,TRBJ2-7,TRBV5-1,CASSGTSGSGSYEQYF,TGCGCCAGCAGCGGGACTAGCGGGAGTGGGTCCTACGAGCAGTACTTC
NA,13,NA,TRBJ2-1,TRBV6-5,CASSYSRGGSLFF,TGTGCCAGCAGTTACTCGAGGGGCGGGTCGCTGTTCTTC
NA,15,NA,TRBJ1-3,TRBV30,CAWKVGPSSGNTIYF,TGTGCCTGGAAGGTAGGCCCGAGCTCTGGAAACACCATATATTTT
NA,15,TRBD2,TRBJ2-3,TRBV6-1,CASRLAGGPTDTQYF,TGTGCCAGTCGACTAGCGGGAGGGCCCACAGATACGCAGTATTTT
NA,15,NA,TRBJ2-5,TRBV28,CASSLGATGKLTQYF,TGTGCCAGCAGCCTCGGGGCTACAGGGAAGTTGACCCAGTACTTC
few,13,NA,TRBJ1-4,TRBV5-1,CASSPGVDEKLFF,TGCGCCAGCAGCCCAGGGGTGGATGAAAAACTGTTTTTT
NA,19,TRBD2,TRBJ2-7,TRBV5-1,CASSSYRVLERESSYEQYF,TGCGCCAGCAGCTCCTACAGGGTGCTCGAGCGGGAGAGCTCCTACGAGCAGTACTTC
NA,13,NA,TRBJ1-2,TRBV7-9,CASSLERLGGYTF,TGTGCCAGCAGCTTAGAGAGGCTGGGAGGCTACACCTTC
NA,18,NA,TRBJ2-5,TRBV30,CAWSVLPFQTGGQETQYF,TGTGCCTGGAGTGTACTCCCGTTCCAGACAGGTGGACAAGAGACCCAGTACTTC
NA,12,NA,TRBJ1-1,TRBV7-8,CASSLSSLASFF,TGTGCCAGCAGCTTATCATCTCTAGCGTCTTTCTTT
NA,13,NA,TRBJ1-5,TRBV5-4,CASSPDRDQPQHF,TGTGCCAGCAGCCCGGACAGAGATCAGCCCCAGCATTTT
NA,14,NA,TRBJ2-7,TRBV28,CASTLQAGAYEQYF,TGTGCCAGCACCCTTCAGGCAGGGGCCTACGAGCAGTACTTC